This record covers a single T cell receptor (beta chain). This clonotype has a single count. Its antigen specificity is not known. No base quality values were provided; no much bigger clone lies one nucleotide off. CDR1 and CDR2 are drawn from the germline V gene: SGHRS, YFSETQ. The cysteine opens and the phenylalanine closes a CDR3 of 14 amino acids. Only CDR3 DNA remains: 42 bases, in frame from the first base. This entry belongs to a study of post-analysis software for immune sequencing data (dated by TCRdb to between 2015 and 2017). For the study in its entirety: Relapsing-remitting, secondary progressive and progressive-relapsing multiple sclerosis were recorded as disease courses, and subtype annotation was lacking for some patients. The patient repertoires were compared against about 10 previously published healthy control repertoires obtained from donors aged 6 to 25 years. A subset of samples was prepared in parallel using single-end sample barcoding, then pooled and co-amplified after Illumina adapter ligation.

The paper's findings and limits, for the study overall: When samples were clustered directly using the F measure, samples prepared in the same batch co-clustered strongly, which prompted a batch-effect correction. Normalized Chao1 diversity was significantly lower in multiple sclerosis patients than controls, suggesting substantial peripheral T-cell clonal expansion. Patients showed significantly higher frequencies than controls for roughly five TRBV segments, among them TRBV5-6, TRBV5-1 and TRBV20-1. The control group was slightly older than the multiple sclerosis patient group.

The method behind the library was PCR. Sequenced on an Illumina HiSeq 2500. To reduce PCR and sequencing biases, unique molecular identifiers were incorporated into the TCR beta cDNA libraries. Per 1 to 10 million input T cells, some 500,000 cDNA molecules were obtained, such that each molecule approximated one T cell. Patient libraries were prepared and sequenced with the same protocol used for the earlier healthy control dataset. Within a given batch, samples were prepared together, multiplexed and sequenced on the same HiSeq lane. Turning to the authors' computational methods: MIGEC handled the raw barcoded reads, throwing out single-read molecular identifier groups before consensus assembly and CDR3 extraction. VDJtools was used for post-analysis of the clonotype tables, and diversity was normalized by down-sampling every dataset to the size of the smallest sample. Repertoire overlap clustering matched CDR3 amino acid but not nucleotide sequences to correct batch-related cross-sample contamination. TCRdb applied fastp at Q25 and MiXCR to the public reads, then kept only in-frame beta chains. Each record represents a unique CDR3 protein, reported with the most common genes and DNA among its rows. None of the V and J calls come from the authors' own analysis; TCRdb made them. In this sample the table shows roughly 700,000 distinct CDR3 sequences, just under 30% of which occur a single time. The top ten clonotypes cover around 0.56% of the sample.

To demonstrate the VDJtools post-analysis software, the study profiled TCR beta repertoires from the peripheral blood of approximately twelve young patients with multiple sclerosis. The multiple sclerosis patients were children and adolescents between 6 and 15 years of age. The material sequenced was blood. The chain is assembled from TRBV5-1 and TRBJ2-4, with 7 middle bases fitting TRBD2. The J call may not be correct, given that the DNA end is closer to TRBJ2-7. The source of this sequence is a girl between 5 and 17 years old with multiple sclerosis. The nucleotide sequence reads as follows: TGCGCCAGCAGCTTGGACAGCGGGATCTACGAGCAGTACTTC. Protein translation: CASSLDSGIYEQYF.